A selection of T cell receptor beta chains follows, all from one sample in a study of CD8+CD57+ T cells in acquired aplastic anemia. Via MiXCR, TCRdb re-called the reads, giving one row per CDR3 protein. The table includes about 210,000 distinct CDR3 sequences, about 59% detected once. The sequenced sample consisted of sorted CD4+, CD8+, or CD8+CD57+ T cells (not recorded which) from PBMCs. These receptors were taken from a human donor in good health. Both conserved end residues are part of each CDR3. The D gene is left open where the match is weak. For some rows the clone size is stated as once, few or many, or as a class when expanded; others skip it.

V	size	D	J	DNA	CDR3
TRBV24-1	.	TRBD1	TRBJ1-4	TGTGCCACCAGTGAAGCAGGGGGGGAAAAACTGTTTTTT	CATSEAGGEKLFF
TRBV27	many	.	TRBJ2-7	TGTGCCAGCAGCCCAGGGGGGAGCTCCTACGAGCAGTACTTC	CASSPGGSSYEQYF
TRBV20-1	.	TRBD2	TRBJ2-3	TGCAGTGCACCACTAGCGGGGGCGAAGGATACGCAGTATTTT	CSAPLAGAKDTQYF
TRBV10-3	.	.	TRBJ1-6	TGTGCCATCAAAGACACCCAGTCGCGCAATTCACCCCTCCACTTT	CAIKDTQSRNSPLHF
TRBV6-4	.	TRBD2	TRBJ2-1	TGTGCCAGCAGTTCGACTAGCGGGGGGGCCTACAATGAGCAGTTCTTC	CASSSTSGGAYNEQFF
TRBV25-1	.	.	TRBJ1-2	TGTGCCAGCAGTGATGGTTGGGGCGGCTACACCTTC	CASSDGWGGYTF
TRBV12-3/TRBV12-4	many	.	TRBJ1-4	TGTGCCAGCAGCCATCTCTTATCCAGCGAAAAACTGTTTTTT	CASSHLLSSEKLFF
TRBV9	.	.	TRBJ2-1	TGTGCCAGCAGCGTAGAGGCCGGAGGGGGTAGTGAGCAGTTCTTC	CASSVEAGGGSEQFF
TRBV7-3	once	.	TRBJ1-1	TGTGCCAGCAGCTTAACAGGGAGCGCTGAAGCTTTCTTT	CASSLTGSAEAFF
TRBV27	few	.	TRBJ1-1	TGTGCCAGCAGTCTAACCCCTACAGGCACTGAAGCTTTCTTT	CASSLTPTGTEAFF
TRBV6-5	.	TRBD1	TRBJ1-5	TGTGCCAGCAGTAACAGAGACAGGGCCAATCAGCCCCAGCATTTT	CASSNRDRANQPQHF
TRBV29-1	many	.	TRBJ2-7	TGCAGCGTAACAGGGCTCCACTCCTACGAGCAGTACTTC	CSVTGLHSYEQYF
TRBV15	.	TRBD1	TRBJ2-7	TGTGCCACCAGCAGAGCCCGGGACAGCTCCTACGAGCAGTACTTC	CATSRARDSSYEQYF
TRBV7-9	.	.	TRBJ1-1	TGTGCCAGCAGGTCTGTCACTGAAGCTTTCTTT	CASRSVTEAFF
TRBV10-1	.	.	TRBJ2-2	TGCGCCAGGGGACAGAACACCGGGGAGCTGTTTTTT	CARGQNTGELFF
TRBV5-1	once	.	TRBJ1-1	TGCGCCAGCAGCTTGGTAGGGACATCAAACACTGAAGCTTTCTTT	CASSLVGTSNTEAFF
TRBV19	.	.	TRBJ1-5	TGTGCCAGTGGTCTGGGTAATCAGCACCAGCATTTT	CASGLGNQHQHF